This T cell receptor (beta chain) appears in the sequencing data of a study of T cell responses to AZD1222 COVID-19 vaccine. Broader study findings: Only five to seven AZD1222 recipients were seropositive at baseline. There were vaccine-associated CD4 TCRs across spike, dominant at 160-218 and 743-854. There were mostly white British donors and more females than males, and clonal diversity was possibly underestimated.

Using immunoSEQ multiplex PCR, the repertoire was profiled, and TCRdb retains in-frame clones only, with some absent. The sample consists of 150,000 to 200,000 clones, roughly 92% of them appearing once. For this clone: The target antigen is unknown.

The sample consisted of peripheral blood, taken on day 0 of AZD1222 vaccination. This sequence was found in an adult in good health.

CDR3: CASSYSAPNEQFF. Here the CDR3 DNA reads TGTGCCAGCAGTTACTCGGCCCCCAATGAGCAGTTCTTC. J is TRBJ2-1 and V is TRBV6-2 or TRBV6-3; no reliable D call. V was trimmed by 0 bases and J by 6 bases, leaving 6 bases between them. Per germline, CDR1 MNHEY and CDR2 SVGEGT. This CDR3 has 13 residues.